This T cell receptor beta chain was obtained from a study of technical replicates of blood from a few donors. The CDR3 is made up of 14 amino acids. Trimming took 5 bases from V and 4 from J, leaving 12 bases between them. Germline loops: CDR1 SEHNR, CDR2 FQNEAQ (reference sequence). Repertoires were generated with immunoSEQ multiplex PCR, while TCRdb's copy carries only in-frame clones and drops some. The sample consists of roughly 79,000 clones, 90% to 95% of them appearing once. The source of this sequence is a human donor in good health. The rearrangement uses TRBV7-9 and TRBJ1-5, with a tentative D call TRBD1 (5 bases). Sequencing was done on a sample of T cells isolated from PBMCs. The CDR3 here is CASSHTGVNQPQHF. The CDR3 nucleotides read TGTGCCAGCAGCCATACAGGAGTTAATCAGCCCCAGCATTTT. The whole variable domain, remainder taken from reference TRBV7-9 and TRBJ1-5, is DTGVSQNPRHKITKRGQNVTFRCDPISEHNRLYWYRQTLGQGPEFLTYFQNEAQLEKSRLLSDRFSAERPKGSFSTLEIQRTEQGDSAMYLCASSHTGVNQPQHFGDGTRLSIL.